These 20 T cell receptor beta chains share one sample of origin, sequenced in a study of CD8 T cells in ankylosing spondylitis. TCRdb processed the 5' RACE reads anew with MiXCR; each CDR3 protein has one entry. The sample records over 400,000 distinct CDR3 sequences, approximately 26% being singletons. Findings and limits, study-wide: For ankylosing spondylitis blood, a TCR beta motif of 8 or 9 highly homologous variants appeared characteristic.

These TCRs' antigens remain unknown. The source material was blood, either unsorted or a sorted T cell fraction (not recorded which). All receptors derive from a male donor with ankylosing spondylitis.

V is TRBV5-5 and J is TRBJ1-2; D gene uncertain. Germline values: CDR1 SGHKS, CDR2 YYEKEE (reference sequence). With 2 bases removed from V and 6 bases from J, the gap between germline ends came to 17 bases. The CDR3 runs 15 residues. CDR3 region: CASSFPTGLKDGYTF. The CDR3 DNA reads TGTGCCAGCAGCTTTCCTACGGGTCTGAAGGATGGCTACACCTTC.

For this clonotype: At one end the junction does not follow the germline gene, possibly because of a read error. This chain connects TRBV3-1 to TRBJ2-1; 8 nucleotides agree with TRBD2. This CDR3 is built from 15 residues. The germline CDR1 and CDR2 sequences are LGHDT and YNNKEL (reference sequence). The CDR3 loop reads CASSQELAEYNELFF. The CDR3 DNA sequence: TGTGCCAGCAGCCAGGAACTAGCGGAATACAATGAGCTGTTCTTC.

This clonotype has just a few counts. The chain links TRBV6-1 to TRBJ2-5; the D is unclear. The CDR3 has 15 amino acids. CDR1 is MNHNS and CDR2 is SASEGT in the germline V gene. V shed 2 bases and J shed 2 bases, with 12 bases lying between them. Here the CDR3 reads CASSERRTPQETQYF. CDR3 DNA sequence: TGTGCCAGCAGTGAACGCCGGACCCCTCAAGAGACCCAGTACTTC.

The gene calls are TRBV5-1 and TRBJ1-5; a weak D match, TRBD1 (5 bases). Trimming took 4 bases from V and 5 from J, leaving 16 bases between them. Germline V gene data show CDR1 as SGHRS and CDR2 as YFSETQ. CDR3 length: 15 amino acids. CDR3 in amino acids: CASSALGTVDQPQHF. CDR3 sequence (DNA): TGCGCCAGCAGCGCACTCGGGACGGTCGATCAGCCCCAGCATTTT.

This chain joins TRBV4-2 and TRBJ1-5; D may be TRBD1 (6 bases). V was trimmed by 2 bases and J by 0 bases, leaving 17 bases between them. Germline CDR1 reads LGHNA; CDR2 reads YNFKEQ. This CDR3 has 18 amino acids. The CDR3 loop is CASSQNVQGTYSNQPQHF. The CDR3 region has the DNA TGTGCCAGCAGCCAAAATGTGCAGGGGACGTATAGCAATCAGCCCCAGCATTTT.

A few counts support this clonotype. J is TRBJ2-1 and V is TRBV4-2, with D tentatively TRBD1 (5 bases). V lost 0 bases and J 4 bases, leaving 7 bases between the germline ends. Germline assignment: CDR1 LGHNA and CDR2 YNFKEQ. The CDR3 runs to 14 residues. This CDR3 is CASSQEKGYNEQFF. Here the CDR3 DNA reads TGTGCCAGCAGCCAAGAGAAGGGGTACAATGAGCAGTTCTTC.

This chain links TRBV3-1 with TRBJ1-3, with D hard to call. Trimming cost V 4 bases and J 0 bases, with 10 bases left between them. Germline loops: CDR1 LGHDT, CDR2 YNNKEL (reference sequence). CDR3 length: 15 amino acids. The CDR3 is CASSPMGYSGNTIYF. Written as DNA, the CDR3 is TGTGCCAGCAGCCCTATGGGGTACTCTGGAAACACCATATATTTT.

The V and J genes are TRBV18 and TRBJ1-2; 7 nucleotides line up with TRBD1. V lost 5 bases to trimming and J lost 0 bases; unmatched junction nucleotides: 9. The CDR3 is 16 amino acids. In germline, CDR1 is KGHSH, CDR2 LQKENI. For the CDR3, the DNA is TGTGCCAGCTCATTACAGGGGTCCAAAGCTAACTATGGCTACACCTTC. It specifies CASSLQGSKANYGYTF. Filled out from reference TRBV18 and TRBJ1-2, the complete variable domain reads NAGVMQNPRHLVRRRGQEARLRCSPMKGHSHVYWYRQLPEEGLKFMVYLQKENIIDESGMPKERFSAEFPKEGPSILRIQQVVRGDSAAYFCASSLQGSKANYGYTFGSGTRLTVV.

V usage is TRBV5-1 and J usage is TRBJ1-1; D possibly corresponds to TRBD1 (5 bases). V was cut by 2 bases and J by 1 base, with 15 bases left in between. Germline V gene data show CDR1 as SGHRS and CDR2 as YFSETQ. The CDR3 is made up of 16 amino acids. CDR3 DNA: TGCGCCAGCAGCTTCGGGGGGAAAAGGGGGAACACTGAAGCTTTCTTT. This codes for CASSFGGKRGNTEAFF. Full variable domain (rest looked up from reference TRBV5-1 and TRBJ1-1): KAGVTQTPRYLIKTRGQQVTLSCSPISGHRSVSWYQQTPGQGLQFLFEYFSETQRNKGNFPGRFSGRQFSNSRSEMNVSTLELGDSALYLCASSFGGKRGNTEAFFGQGTRLTVV.

CDR3 nucleotide sequence: TGCAGCGCGTTGGACAGGGCCGAGGAAAAACTGTTTTTT. Translation: CSALDRAEEKLFF. The gene calls are TRBV29-1 and TRBJ1-4, with 8 bases aligning to TRBD1. Germline V gives CDR1 SQVTM, CDR2 ANQGSEA. V shed 7 bases and J 8 bases; nucleotides not matched to a gene: 9. The CDR3 totals 13 residues.

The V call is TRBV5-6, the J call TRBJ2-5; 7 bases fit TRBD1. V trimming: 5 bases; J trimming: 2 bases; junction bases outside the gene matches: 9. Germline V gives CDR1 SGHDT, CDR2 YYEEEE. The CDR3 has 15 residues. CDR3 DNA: TGTGCCAGCAGACGCCGCCCGGGACAGCAAGAGACCCAGTACTTC. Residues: CASRRRPGQQETQYF.

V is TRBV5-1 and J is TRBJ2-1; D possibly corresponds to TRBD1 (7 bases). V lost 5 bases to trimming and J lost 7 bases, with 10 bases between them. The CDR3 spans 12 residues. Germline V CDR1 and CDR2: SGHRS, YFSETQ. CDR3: CASRQGGNEQFF. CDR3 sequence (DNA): TGCGCCAGCAGGCAGGGGGGAAATGAGCAGTTCTTC.

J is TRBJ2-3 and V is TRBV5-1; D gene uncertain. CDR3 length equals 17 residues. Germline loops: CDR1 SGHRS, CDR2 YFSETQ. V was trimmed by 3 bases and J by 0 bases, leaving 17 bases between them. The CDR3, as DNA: TGCGCCAGCAGCTACTCTAGGGCTCCCGGCAGCACAGATACGCAGTATTTT. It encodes CASSYSRAPGSTDTQYF.

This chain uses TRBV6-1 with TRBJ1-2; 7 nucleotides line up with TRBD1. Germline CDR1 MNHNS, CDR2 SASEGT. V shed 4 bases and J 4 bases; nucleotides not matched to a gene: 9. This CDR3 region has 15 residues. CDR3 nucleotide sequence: TGTGCCAGCAGTGTGTCCGACAGGGAGAGCTATGGCTACACCTTC. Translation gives CASSVSDRESYGYTF.

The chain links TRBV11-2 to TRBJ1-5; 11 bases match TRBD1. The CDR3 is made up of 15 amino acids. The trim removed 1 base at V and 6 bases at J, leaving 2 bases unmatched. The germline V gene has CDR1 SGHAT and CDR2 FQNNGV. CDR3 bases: TGTGCCAGCAGCTTAGGGACAGGGGGCGGTCAGCCCCAGCATTTT. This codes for CASSLGTGGGQPQHF.

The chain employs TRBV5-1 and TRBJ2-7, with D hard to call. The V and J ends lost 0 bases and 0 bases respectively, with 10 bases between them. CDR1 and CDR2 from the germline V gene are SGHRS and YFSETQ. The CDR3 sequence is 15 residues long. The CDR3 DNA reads TGCGCCAGCAGCTTGGAGGCAGCCAACTCCTACGAGCAGTACTTC. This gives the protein CASSLEAANSYEQYF.

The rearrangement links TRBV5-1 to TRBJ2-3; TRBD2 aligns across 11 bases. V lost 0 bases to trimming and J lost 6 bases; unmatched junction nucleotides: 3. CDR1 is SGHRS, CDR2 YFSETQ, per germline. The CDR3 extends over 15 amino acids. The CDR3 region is CASSLVAGGLDTQYF. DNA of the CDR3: TGCGCCAGCAGCTTGGTAGCGGGAGGGCTGGATACGCAGTATTTT.

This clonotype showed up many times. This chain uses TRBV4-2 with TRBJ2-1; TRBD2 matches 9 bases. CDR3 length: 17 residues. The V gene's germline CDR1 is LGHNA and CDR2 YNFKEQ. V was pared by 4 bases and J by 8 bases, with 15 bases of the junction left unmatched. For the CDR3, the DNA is TGTGCCAGCAGCCCACCCTCGATAGCGGGGGACCCAGATGAGCAGTTCTTC. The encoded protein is CASSPPSIAGDPDEQFF.

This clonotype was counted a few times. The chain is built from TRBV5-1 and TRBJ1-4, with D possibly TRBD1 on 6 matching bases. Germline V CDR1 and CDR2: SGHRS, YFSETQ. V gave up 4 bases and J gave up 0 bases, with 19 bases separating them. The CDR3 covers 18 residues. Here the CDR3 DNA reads TGCGCCAGCAGCCGCGGATCGGGACACCTTGCAACTAATGAAAAACTGTTTTTT. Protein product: CASSRGSGHLATNEKLFF.

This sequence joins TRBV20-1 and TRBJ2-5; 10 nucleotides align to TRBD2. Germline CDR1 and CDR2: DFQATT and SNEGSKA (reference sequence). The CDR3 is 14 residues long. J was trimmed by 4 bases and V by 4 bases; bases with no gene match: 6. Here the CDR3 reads CSANLAGVGETQYF. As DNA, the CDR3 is TGCAGTGCTAACCTAGCGGGAGTCGGAGAGACCCAGTACTTC.